This T cell receptor (beta chain) was observed in a study of T cell responses to AZD1222 COVID-19 vaccine. General observations from the study: Among those given AZD1222, only six were seropositive at baseline. Among the donors, most were white British and more were female, and clonal diversity was possibly underestimated.

A remark on this clone: Antigen specificity is unknown.

Deletions cut 8 bases from V and 4 bases from J, with 7 bases between. Germline CDR1 reads SGHAT; CDR2 reads FQNNGV. This CDR3 has 11 residues. Second-dose intervals near 4 or 12 weeks were combined. Some clones are missing from TCRdb's copy, which holds only in-frame ones; the method was immunoSEQ multiplex PCR. The sample carries about 73,000 clones, 89% recorded once. The sequencing here drew on peripheral blood, taken 28 days after the second AZD1222 dose. The clonotype originates from an adult who received the AZD1222 COVID-19 vaccine. This chain uses TRBV11-2 with TRBJ2-3; D remains ambiguous. The DNA for the CDR3 is TGTGCCAGCCGTCTCGCAGATACGCAGTATTTT. This encodes CASRLADTQYF.